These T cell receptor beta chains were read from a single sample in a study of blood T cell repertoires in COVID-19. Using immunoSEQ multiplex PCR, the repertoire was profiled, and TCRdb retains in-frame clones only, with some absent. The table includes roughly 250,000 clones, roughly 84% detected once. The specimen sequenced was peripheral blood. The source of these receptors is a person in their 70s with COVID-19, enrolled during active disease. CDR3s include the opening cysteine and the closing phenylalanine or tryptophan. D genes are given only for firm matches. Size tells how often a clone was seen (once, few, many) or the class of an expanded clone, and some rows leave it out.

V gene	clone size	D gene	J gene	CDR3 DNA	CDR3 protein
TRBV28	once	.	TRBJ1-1	TGTGCCAGCAGTTTATACGACCAACTCCCAGGGGACACTGAAGCTTTCTTT	CASSLYDQLPGDTEAFF
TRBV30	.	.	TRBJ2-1	TGTGCCTGGAGGGACCGGGGCTACAATGAGCAGTTCTTC	CAWRDRGYNEQFF
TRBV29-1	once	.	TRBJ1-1	TGCAGCGTAGAACGAACAGGCTCGGCTTTCTTT	CSVERTGSAFF
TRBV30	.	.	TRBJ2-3	TGTGCCTGGAGTGTAGGGGCCGCCACAGATACGCAGTATTTT	CAWSVGAATDTQYF
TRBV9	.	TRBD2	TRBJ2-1	TGTGCCAGCAGCTCGGGACTAGCGGTTGAGCAGTTCTTC	CASSSGLAVEQFF
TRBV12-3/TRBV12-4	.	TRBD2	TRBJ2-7	TGTGCCAGCAGTTTTCTAGCGGGTTACGAGCAGTACTTC	CASSFLAGYEQYF
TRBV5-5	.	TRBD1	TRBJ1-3	TGTGCCAGCAGTCCTGACAGGGGGCTTGGAAACACCATATATTTT	CASSPDRGLGNTIYF
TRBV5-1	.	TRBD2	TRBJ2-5	TGCGCCAGCAGCGTCTTACAGTCCGGGACTAGCGGGACCCAGTACTTC	CASSVLQSGTSGTQYF
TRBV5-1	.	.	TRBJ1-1	TGCGCCAGCAGCGCCTCCGATGAGGTTAGAAGCATGAACACTGAAGCTTTCTTT	CASSASDEVRSMNTEAFF
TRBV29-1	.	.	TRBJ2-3	TGCAGCGTGCCTGAAGACTCGACCTACACAGATACGCAGTATTTT	CSVPEDSTYTDTQYF
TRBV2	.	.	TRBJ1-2	TGTGCCAGCAGGACAGGAGGGGGGGCAGGGTTGTATGGCTACACCTTC	CASRTGGGAGLYGYTF
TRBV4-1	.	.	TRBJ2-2	TGCGCCAGCAGCCAAGGACTCGGTTTGGTGGCCGGGGAGCTGTTTTTT	CASSQGLGLVAGELFF
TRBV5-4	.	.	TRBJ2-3	TGTGCCAGCAGCTCCTACCGTCCAGGAACCAGCTCGAACACAGATACGCAGTATTTT	CASSSYRPGTSSNTDTQYF
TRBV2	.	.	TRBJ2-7	TGTGCCAGCCTTGGGGGGATCGAGCAGTACTTC	CASLGGIEQYF
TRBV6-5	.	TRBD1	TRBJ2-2	TGTGCCAGCAGGACAGGGGGAAGTACCGGGGAGCTGTTTTTT	CASRTGGSTGELFF
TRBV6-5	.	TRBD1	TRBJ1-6	TGTGCCAGCAGTTACTTCGAGGGGGCATCGTCACCCCTCCACTTT	CASSYFEGASSPLHF
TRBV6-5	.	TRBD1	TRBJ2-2	TGTGCCAGCAGGGTTCAGGGGGCCGCCGGGGAGCTGTTTTTT	CASRVQGAAGELFF